Sequencing of this T cell receptor beta chain was carried out in a study of T cells in Graves' hyperthyroidism and ophthalmopathy (dated by TCRdb to the late 2010s). In the study overall: Peripheral blood was collected at initial diagnosis, before any treatment. The 100 discovery patients were divided at random into training and test sets in a 7:3 ratio. The paper describes TCR Vbeta CDR3 sequencing of around 140 peripheral blood samples, made up of fewer than 50 ophthalmopathy patients, 70 to 75 hyperthyroidism patients and about 17 progressor patients. Thyroid tissue and blood T-cell repertoires from over 5 Graves' hyperthyroidism patients were also compared in the study. A discovery cohort of about a hundred patients, 43 with Graves' ophthalmopathy and 55 to 60 with stable Graves' hyperthyroidism, was used to find distinguishing TCR V-J signatures. Once sampling was done, hyperthyroidism patients were given methimazole at a starting dose of 30 mg daily, whereas ophthalmopathy patients were given high-dose intravenous methylprednisolone. Whether ophthalmopathy could be predicted prospectively was tested in an independent validation cohort made up of under 20 hyperthyroidism patients plus 17 patients who later progressed to ophthalmopathy. The investigation overall reported the following: Blood samples also contained most of the expanded thyroid clonotypes (frequency above 0.001), which suggests that blood repertoires may reflect thyroid immune responses. During validation, the model predicted progression to ophthalmopathy a median of roughly six months ahead of onset, with roughly 65% sensitivity and roughly 75% specificity. Sample size was not statistically predetermined, and blinding of investigators to group allocation was not performed. A 13 V-J signature model separated ophthalmopathy from stable hyperthyroidism, with 87.88% sensitivity and just under 84% specificity in cross-validation and 80%/75% in testing.

Including cysteine and phenylalanine, the CDR3 has 15 amino acids. Only the CDR3 region is kept as DNA, spanning 45 bases read in frame from base 1. Based on the germline V gene (reference sequence), the CDR1 and CDR2 sequences are MNHEY and SMNVEV. This clonotype was seen a single time. The specificity of this receptor is unknown. The junction and the germline gene differ at one end; a read error may be behind it. The TCR beta CDR3 regions were amplified from the RNA transcripts. The TCR CDR3 was subjected to a first round of RT-PCR using the HTBI primer set and the Qiagen OneStep RT-PCR kit. A second multiplex PCR round built the libraries, followed by size selection and purification. Sequencing of the libraries was done on an Illumina HiSeq2000 using paired-end 100 bp reads. The study's processing was this. SOAPnuke was used to process the raw data, with reads discarded if the reads contained adapters or uncalled bases, had a mean Phred below 15, or lacked an exact constant-primer or identifier match. COPE v1.2.5 was used to merge high-quality paired reads, and clonotypes were defined as unique nucleotide sequences. MiTCR v1.1 was used to align clonotypes to the IMGT TRBV, TRBD and TRBJ reference segments. The analysis included only V-J combinations with a frequency above 0.0001, which together covered about 99% of the repertoires. A TCS score was defined as the ratio of F50 (clonal expansion) to E x V (chaos), with BLOSUM62-based TCRdist applied between CDR3 peptides within each V-J. Welch's t-statistics and random forest reduced roughly 540 V-J features to about 12, which were used in a naive Bayes classifier (R e1071). The public reads were quality trimmed at Q25 with fastp and then assembled into clones with MiXCR by TCRdb, keeping productive beta chains. Rows are unified per CDR3 protein, each entry keeping the most common DNA and genes. TCRdb's processing, not the study's, gives the V and J calls here. Counted in this sample were about 740,000 distinct CDR3 sequences; 14% of them appeared once. 10% of the sample rests with the top ten.

Stable Graves' hyperthyroidism was defined as no progression to ophthalmopathy during 18 months of follow-up. Hyperthyroidism patients were newly diagnosed, with disease duration under 2 months, and aged 18 to 65 years. Exclusion was applied to patients with uncontrolled infections, other autoimmune diseases, pregnancy or lactation. Diagnoses were established on the basis of clinical symptoms, serum thyroxine and TRAb, thyroid ultrasound, and orbital computed tomography. PBMCs were isolated from more than 9 ml of fresh peripheral blood by Ficoll-Paque density gradient centrifugation. Total RNA was extracted with Trizol reagent, and quality was checked on an Agilent 2100 Bioanalyzer.

The chain was built from TRBV27 and TRBJ2-4, with no reliable assignment of the D segment. This receptor was taken from a young woman with Graves' hyperthyroidism. Sample: blood. The nucleotide sequence is given as TGTGCCAGCAGAGCATCCGGCAGAGCCAAAAGCATTCAGTACTTC. Its protein reads: CASRASGRAKSIQYF.